This T cell receptor beta chain derives from a study of T cell repertoires in cytomegalovirus infection. Study information: Through public TCR beta signatures, both CMV infection and matching HLA type were indicated.

The study, taken as a whole, reports: The ex vivo response was dominated by HLA-C-restricted CMV-specific TCR beta clonotypes.

The CDR3 is made up of 16 amino acids. Germline lookup yields CDR1 SGHTS and CDR2 YDEGEE. V was trimmed by 0 bases and J by 0 bases, leaving 10 bases between them. As to this clonotype: Its antigen is still unknown.

TCRdb reprocessed the reads via MiXCR and lists one record per CDR3 protein. The sample yields about 740,000 distinct CDR3 sequences, less than 40% seen once. The sample taken for sequencing was PBMCs. This chain joins TRBV5-8 and TRBJ1-3, with a weak D call TRBD1 (5 bases). The source of this sequence is a human donor in good health (CMV status not recorded). Some clones in this sample may be carry-over from other donors' samples. The CDR3 bases are TGTGCCAGCAGCTTGGGAGACAGCTTCTCTGGAAACACCATATATTTT. This translates into CASSLGDSFSGNTIYF.